This T cell receptor (beta chain) came from a study of cytomegalovirus exposure and HLA in healthy donors (dated by TCRdb to the late 2010s). A note on the overall study: In an earlier analysis of some 550 of the donors, around 300 Gb of sequence data and 117 million unique TCR beta sequences from about 179 million T cells were reported. Roughly 300 gigabases of sequencing data and approximately 85 million unique TCR sequences were included in an early release covering roughly 700 HLA-typed donors. The genetic ancestry cluster associated with self-reported Caucasian donors included over 65% of the 300 to 450 genotyped donors. The aim of the study was to test whether cataloging public T cell receptors could identify signatures of past pathogen exposure. The T cell repertoires of some 700 subjects were profiled by immunosequencing and related to cytomegalovirus serostatus. A separate validation cohort of 100 to 150 different subjects was used in addition to the roughly 640-subject first cohort. The study combined high-throughput TCR immunosequencing, statistical association of individual TCRs with disease status, and machine learning to predict cytomegalovirus infection status. A later analysis re-examined previously published TCR beta repertoires from roughly 720 donors and added high-resolution HLA genotyping to investigate patterns of TCR occurrence. The later analysis used no new phenotypic data to find candidate immune exposures, relying instead on TCR beta sequences and their occurrence across donors. An earlier analysis of approximately 500 of the donors applied high-throughput TCR beta sequencing to assess whether each TCR beta V gene segment acted as functional or pseudogenic. Alongside the repertoire data, information on donor age, sex, ethnicity and CMV serostatus was compiled. Genome-wide SNP genotypes for about 65% of the roughly 670 donors were used in a later genetic analysis, which treated that subset as a discovery cohort. All discovery cohort repertoires had been generated using a single sequencing platform. HLA typing included class I and class II loci at four-digit resolution. Typing coverage varied by locus: roughly 629-630 donors for A, B, C, DRB1 and DQB1; approximately 500 for DQA1; around 570 for DPA1; under 490 for DPB1. Roughly 5 DR-DQ haplotypes were handled as single units for association and clustering because linkage in the cohort was strong. Across under 500 genotyped donors of the cohort, an average of approximately 240,000 unique TCR beta nucleotide sequences per donor were sequenced, and approximately 17% of those sequences were non-productive.

Worth noting for this clone: Its binding antigen is unknown. No much larger clone exists at a distance of one base, and base qualities are not known.

Overall study results and their limits: This cohort had only TCR beta chains sequenced, and the lack of alpha or paired-chain data limited which features could be detected. Linkage disequilibrium might explain the correlated functional status among segregating V segments, but an unknown experimental factor could not be ruled out. In vitro tests confirmed that a few of the cytomegalovirus-associated TCR beta chains recognize cytomegalovirus antigens. Several of the top co-occurrence clusters appeared to be linked to parvovirus B19, influenza, CMV and Epstein-Barr virus, according to a later analysis. A total of 150 to 200 TCR beta chains were listed by the study as associated with cytomegalovirus. HLA typing was unavailable for some donors at each locus, so association tests used only the typed subset. In a later genetic analysis, a missense DCLRE1C variant was associated with V-gene and J-gene trimming of TCR beta chains, and the association was replicated in an independent cohort. The authors suggested that the approach could potentially be extended to other disease states and immunological phenotypes. The earlier analysis of 587 of the donors excluded approximately 15 rarely observed V segments, including chromosome 9 orphons, because counts were too low. In a later analysis, HLA-associated TCR beta chains were found to be more clonally expanded and to have lower generation probabilities than equally common non-associated chains. According to a later analysis, most CMV-associated TCR beta chains appeared to be HLA-restricted, and the HLA associations seemed to be driven largely by CMV exposure. Some IMGT-functional V segments, including TRBV6-2 and TRBV6-3, could not be distinguished by the 87-base-pair reads and were therefore excluded. A cluster of highly shared sequence variants was judged likely to represent a technical artifact of the sequencing pipeline. In a later analysis, TCR association rates were found to vary across HLA loci, with the most associated TCRs seen for DRB1 alleles and the fewest for HLA-C alleles. Presence/absence analyses assumed roughly uniform sequencing depth across donors, an assumption that may not hold. A later analysis associated 15,000 to 20,000 TCR beta sequences with specific HLA alleles at a false discovery rate of 0.05. Assigning TCR associations to individual alleles was difficult when HLA alleles, especially DR and DQ, strongly co-occurred. A further reported finding was that TCR beta sequences accurately predicted the HLA-A and HLA-B alleles for most subjects in the first cohort. While some public TCRs were present in many individuals, most TCR sequences turned up only very rarely across donors. In an earlier analysis of 587 of the donors, most TCR beta V segments were observed in productive rearrangements about 87% or about 30% of the time, broadly matching IMGT annotations. The classifier was reported to diagnose cytomegalovirus status with high specificity and sensitivity in both the original and validation cohorts. According to a later genetic analysis, donors in an Asian-associated ancestry cluster had fewer N-insertions in productive TCRs than the approximately 610-donor mean. CMV serostatus was the only immune exposure information available for the cohort.

The CDR3 goes from the cysteine to the phenylalanine over 16 residues. The CDR3 DNA has 48 bases and is translated from base 1. V is shortened by 2 bases, J by 4 bases, and the region joining them spans 12 bases. CDR1 and CDR2 are read off the germline V gene as ENHRY and SYGVKD. The cohort was made up of roughly 670 healthy bone marrow donors. At the time of sampling, all cohort members were nominally healthy, though unrecorded immune exposures were likely present. The donor was CMV seronegative and was included in the group of 352 seronegative cohort members. Each donor provided a peripheral blood sample, and peripheral blood mononuclear cells were used for TCR beta sequencing. Genomic DNA was extracted from the blood cell samples with the Qiagen DNeasy Blood Extraction Kit. Library construction relied on the immunoSEQ multiplex PCR assay. The multiplex PCR relied on a mix of 60 forward primers for TCR Vbeta segments and 13 reverse primers for TCR Jbeta segments. Amplification of the CDR3 region of rearranged TCR beta genes was performed with a multiplex PCR assay on genomic DNA. The Illumina HiSeq System was used to sequence the amplified TCR beta libraries as 87-base-pair reads. Concerning the study's data processing: Across the 670 or so repertoires, a later analysis counted 80 million or so unique TCR beta chains, roughly 11 million of which were shared by at least two donors. A nearest-neighbor algorithm error-corrected the raw reads and collapsed the reads into unique sequences, merging closely related sequences to remove PCR and sequencing errors. Alignment of CDR3 sequences to IMGT reference sequences was used to assign V, D and J gene segments. For a sequence to be retained, a match of at least six nucleotides to both a V gene segment and a J gene segment was required. A rearrangement was called productive if the CDR3 had no stop codons and remained in frame with V and J, and every other rearrangement was called non-productive. Following IMGT convention, CDR3 was defined as the stretch from the second conserved V-encoded cysteine up to the conserved J-encoded phenylalanine. Sequences without an unambiguous match to a single V gene segment were excluded from the earlier analysis of 500 to 700 of the donors. In an earlier analysis of 587 of the donors, a V segment was called functional when productive rearrangements were above 56.7%, and segregating when the standard deviation between donors exceeded 5%. A statistical classification framework was developed to diagnose cytomegalovirus status using the catalog of TCR beta chain sequences. V and J gene assignment, in a later analysis, came from comparing TCR nucleotide sequences with IMGT/GENE-DB human TR gene sequences. A later analysis assigned CDR3 sequences and most-parsimonious VDJ recombination scenarios with the TCRdist pipeline. In a later analysis, each TCR beta chain was defined by its CDR3 amino acid sequence together with its V-gene family, and reads lacking a unique V-gene family were excluded. As a way to deal with suspected cross-contamination and a sequencing artifact, a later analysis dropped 450 to 600 nucleotide sequences that were highly shared and had low generation probability. In a later analysis, a clonal expansion index was calculated for each public chain from normalized within-repertoire ranks of inferred template counts. In a later analysis, generation probabilities were computed with a VDJ recombination model fitted to out-of-frame rearrangements, and the resulting probabilities were checked against IGoR. A later analysis scored TCR-TCR, TCR-HLA and TCR-CMV co-occurrence with hypergeometric tests, applying a repertoire-size bias correction to TCR pairs. A later analysis estimated false discovery rates by permuting HLA or CMV assignments 20 times. A later analysis grouped co-occurring TCRs with DBSCAN, adding TCRdist sequence similarity when clustering within HLA-allele-positive subsets. Repertoires with fewer than 30,000 or more than 120,000 public chains, plus five repertoires with anomalous nucleotide sharing, were excluded from co-occurrence clustering. Here the immuneACCESS table is served through TCRdb, limited to in-frame sequences with V and J called. Missing clones are a known gap in these copies; in checked studies unresolved V genes cover under half, and the rest lacks a known reason. V and J calls and clone size come straight from that table; D and trimming were deduced from the DNA. The sample data list under 200,000 clones, and 80% of these were observed just once. Of the sample, under 7.5% falls within the top ten clones.

Sequencing input: PBMCs. The chain joins TRBV10-3 to TRBJ2-6; no D gene is confidently identified. This sequence was found in a man in his forties or fifties in good health and CMV-seronegative. The CDR3 reads CAISEDGSAGANVLTF. The DNA is TGTGCCATCAGTGAGGACGGGTCAGCAGGGGCCAACGTCCTGACTTTC.